Given below is one TCR beta chain in context. The germline V gene encodes CDR1 MNHEY and CDR2 SVGAGI. Trimming left V 4 bases short and J 7 bases short, with 13 bases between. The CDR3 sequence is 13 residues long. The record originates from a study of blood T cell repertoires in COVID-19. In the study overall: From T cells, B-cell-depleted T cells, or PBMCs came the material, which was cDNA or gDNA.

Source study methods: Nucleated cell number was recorded as an estimate derived from reference gene primer amplification. Data came from immunoSEQ multiplex PCR; TCRdb stores just in-frame clones and leaves some out. For V, J and clone size, that table is used; D and trimming come from the DNA. This table has 300,000 to 450,000 clones, around 87% appearing once. The TCR was taken from a woman aged 55-75 years with COVID-19, enrolled during active disease. Sequences were obtained from peripheral blood. The V call is TRBV6-5, the J call TRBJ2-5; unclear D gene. The CDR3 sequence is CASSFPPQPTQYF. CDR3 DNA: TGTGCCAGCAGTTTCCCGCCACAACCGACCCAGTACTTC.